Detailed here is one T cell receptor beta chain. Trimming left V 0 bases short and J 5 bases short, with 11 bases between. CDR3 size: 14 residues. Germline assignment: CDR1 LGHNA and CDR2 YSLEER. These data belong to a study of T cell changes during pregnancy in multiple sclerosis. TCRdb's table, derived via immunoSEQ multiplex PCR, lists solely in-frame clones and lacks some. The repertoire includes 20,000 to 25,000 clones, roughly 90% of them detected once, and about 7% sits in the top ten. Sequences were derived from CD8+ T cells from peripheral blood mononuclear cells, sampled in the first trimester of pregnancy. The sequence derives from a female donor with multiple sclerosis, enrolled in a pregnancy study. The chain uses TRBV4-3 and TRBJ2-7, with TRBD1 as a possible D gene (5 bases). As DNA, the CDR3 is TGCGCCAGCAGCCAAGAAAGGGGTGTAAACGAGCAGTACTTC. Its protein product is CASSQERGVNEQYF.